The 2 T cell receptor beta chains in this list originate from one sample, sequenced in a study of T cell responses to AZD1222 COVID-19 vaccine. Some clones are missing from TCRdb's copy, which holds only in-frame ones; the method was immunoSEQ multiplex PCR. Of some 100,000 clones listed, about 86% were seen once; the top ten hold approximately 16%. The sequences come from peripheral blood, collected 28 days after the second AZD1222 dose. These receptors all come from an adult who received the AZD1222 COVID-19 vaccine.

The gene calls are TRBV5-6 and TRBJ1-1, with TRBD1 as a possible D gene (6 bases). Trimming left V 4 bases short and J 4 bases short, with 11 bases between. This CDR3 comprises 13 residues. CDR1 is SGHDT, CDR2 YYEEEE, per germline. CDR3 loop: CASSPSTGTEAFF. DNA of the CDR3: TGTGCCAGCAGCCCCTCGACAGGCACTGAAGCTTTCTTT.

V usage is TRBV18 and J usage is TRBJ2-7; 10 bases line up with TRBD2. The length of the CDR3 is 15 residues. Germline V gene sequence: CDR1 KGHSH, CDR2 LQKENI. J lost 3 bases, V lost 2 bases, and 4 bases had no gene match. CDR3 nucleotide sequence: TGTGCCAGCTCACCATGGGCTAGCGGGGGCTACGAGCAGTACTTC. Its translation: CASSPWASGGYEQYF.